Described below is a single T cell receptor (beta chain) sequence and its context. This clone was seen only a few times. The antigen it binds to is not known. No clone much larger than this one lies a single base away; base qualities are absent. This sample stems from a study of shared clonotypes between healthy human individuals (dated by TCRdb to the early 2020s). With regard to the full study: The cohort comprised two women and a few men aged 18 to 49 years. The study deeply sequenced blood TCR repertoires of about 5 healthy adults to estimate repertoire size and the extent of clonotype sharing between individuals. Different laboratories and diverse techniques were used to prepare libraries and sequence TCR repertoires, to increase sequencing depth and limit assay-specific biases. Between about 0.94 and 8.9 billion PBMCs per donor were obtained by leukapheresis.

The donors were healthy, HIV-negative adults who had no recently reported acute infections or vaccinations. All donors were Caucasian adults living in Nashville, Tennessee, USA. For unsorted samples, tens of millions of PBMCs were counted and genomic DNA was extracted with the QIAamp DNA Blood Mini kit. Blood was collected by leukapheresis, and PBMCs were isolated by Ficoll-Histopaque density gradient centrifugation and then cryopreserved in liquid nitrogen vapor phase. CDR1 and CDR2, looked up from the germline V gene (reference sequence), are MNHNY and SVGAGI. V loses 8 bases, J loses 4 bases, and the germline ends lie 12 bases apart. CDR3 length: 13 amino acids, cysteine to phenylalanine. This entry keeps only the CDR3 DNA: 39 bases, framed from base 1. Overall results and qualifications from the work: Sampling was restricted to blood, and TCR repertoires in tissue are likely to differ from TCR repertoires in blood. Pairwise subsampling indicated that sequencing depth was expected to affect the degree of clonotype sharing among donors. Because the study included a small number of donors, the genetic and exposure-history diversity represented was limited.

Using the deep immunoSEQ assay, multiplex PCR amplified TCR CDR3 regions from genomic DNA. Genomic DNA extracted from each cell subset was distributed evenly over all wells of several immunoSEQ 96-well plates, and each plate served as one replicate. For unsorted PBMC, about 300 ng genomic DNA, equal to 25,000 to 35,000 T cell genomes, was loaded into each replicate PCR. Unsorted PBMC genomic DNA was sequenced across ten immunoSEQ deep assay plates. Purified libraries were measured with a Qubit 3.0 fluorometer, size-checked on a Bioanalyzer 2100, and measured again with the KAPA Library Quantification kit. Each immunoSEQ 96-well plate was sequenced on its own single-read 150-cycle Illumina NextSeq 550 flow cell. The published analysis was carried out like this. Because only junctional sequences without quality scores were contained in the immunoSEQ output, filtering matching that applied to full-length reads could not be performed. To assign V/J genes and CDR3, sequences were annotated against IMGT germline references using PyIR, a Python wrapper for IgBLAST v1.9. Any read was removed if the V/J assignment was weak (E-value above 1e-6), the CDR3 was missing, or the read contained stop codons, out-of-frame junctions, or ambiguous translated residues. V3J clonotypes were defined as sequences sharing an identical inferred V gene, J gene, and CDR3 amino acid sequence. Percentage overlap between repertoires was computed as shared unique clonotypes divided by the size of the smaller repertoire. RTK rarefaction, the Chao1 estimator, and Recon v2.1 estimates of unobserved clonotypes were used to assess repertoire richness. The table was pulled from immuneACCESS by TCRdb, which kept in-frame rearrangements only. Such tables lose some clones; where checked, under half of the loss comes from unresolved V genes, and the rest has no known cause. V and J calls and clone size are given by that table; D and trimming were obtained from the DNA. The sample includes around 500,000 clones, with more than 65% observed a single time. In total, the top ten clones hold about 13% of the sample.

The TCR originated in a woman aged 35 to 49 in good health. Some clones in this sample may be carry-over from other donors' samples. The chain is assembled from TRBV6-6 and TRBJ1-5; no confident D gene assignment can be made. What was sequenced was PBMCs. The bases read TGTGCCAGCCATCGGACCTCGAATCAGCCCCAGCATTTT. Translated, this is CASHRTSNQPQHF.